The clone carrying this T cell receptor beta chain appeared once. The data originate from a study of memory CD4+ T cells and cytomegalovirus serostatus. Study-level background: This sample comes from healthy Belgian adults, eight or nine CMV seropositive, roughly 22 seronegative.

Sequenced by immunoSEQ multiplex PCR; TCRdb stores in-frame clones only, minus some. The data contain tens of thousands of clones, roughly 80% of them singletons. The sort gate was single viable CD3+CD4+CD8-CD45RO+ cells for memory CD4+ T cells. CMV serostatus came from serum IgG against pp150, pp28, p38, p52. Total CD4+ T cells were enriched by CD4 positive selection. Germline CDR1 MGHDK, CDR2 SYGVNS. The ends were cut back, 5 bases at V and 7 bases at J, with 6 bases in the middle. This CDR3 region has 12 residues. Source material: memory CD4+ T cells from blood. The gene calls are TRBV25-1 and TRBJ1-6, with D hard to call. This receptor was obtained from an adult in good health and CMV-seronegative. The CDR3 loop is CASSTQNSPLHF. The CDR3, as DNA: TGTGCCAGCAGTACTCAGAATTCACCCCTCCACTTT.